Reported below is one T cell receptor (gamma chain). No antigen is known for it. Base qualities are not recorded, but no much larger clone differs from it by a single base. Reading from cysteine to phenylalanine, the CDR3 counts 11 amino acids. The CDR3 DNA has 33 bases and is translated from base 1. V trim: 3 bases; J trim: 12 bases; unmatched bases: 8. The germline V gene (reference sequence) sets CDR1 to VTNTFY and CDR2 to YDVSTARD. This sample stems from a study of human gamma delta and Vdelta1 T cells (dated by TCRdb to the late 2010s). General notes on the study: The study investigated Delta One T cells, Vd1+ gamma-delta T cells, as cytotoxic effectors against acute myeloid leukemia. Overall study outcomes, separate from this receptor: Delta One T cells were reported to be polyclonal and to show broad cytotoxic targeting of acute myeloid leukemia.

To prepare the library, PCR was applied. Sequenced using an Illumina MiSeq. Identical DNA sequences were merged into single rows after TCRdb reprocessed the public reads with CATT. This sample comprises some 8,500 gamma-chain clones, around 42% of them detected only once. Jointly, the top ten make up less than 3% of the sample. The chain employs TRGV3 and TRGJ1 or TRGJ2. This TCR derives from a human donor in good health. The sequencing input was Vdelta1 gamma-delta T cells from blood grown in culture (DOT cells). According to the study, the label for this sample's cell subset or site signals: Delta One T cells, in vitro expanded/differentiated Vd1+ gamma-delta T cells. The CDR3 reads CATWDLGAKLF. The nucleotide sequence reads as follows: TGTGCCACCTGGGACCTAGGGGCGAAACTCTTT.